This T cell receptor beta chain comes out of a study of blood T cell repertoires in COVID-19. Study-wide background: The analysed material was cDNA or gDNA that came from T cells, B-cell-depleted T cells, or PBMCs.

Individuals drawn from around 25 US areas were about 18 to 89 years old. Participants' own reports of clinical history determined their cohort assignment. Per germline, CDR1 KGHSH and CDR2 LQKENI. The CDR3 covers 15 residues. V trimming: 3 bases; J trimming: 4 bases; junction bases outside the gene matches: 6. In the source study's methods: Nucleated cell number was recorded as an estimate derived from reference gene primer amplification. Produced via immunoSEQ multiplex PCR; TCRdb's table is partial and in-frame only. V, J and clone size derive from that table, while D and trimming were established from the DNA sequence. Of 200,000 to 300,000 clones listed, roughly 88% are singletons.

The receptor was derived from a middle-aged woman with acute COVID-19. The genes are TRBV18 and TRBJ2-7; 10 bases map to TRBD1. Material for sequencing was PBMCs or T cells enriched from blood (not recorded which). CDR3 protein: CASSPGTGQGYEQYF. The CDR3, as DNA: TGTGCCAGCTCACCGGGGACGGGACAGGGGTACGAGCAGTACTTC.